This record covers a single TCR beta chain. There are 12 residues in the CDR3. V lost 3 bases to trimming and J lost 11 bases, with 11 bases between them. Germline CDR1 reads MGHRA; CDR2 reads YSYEKL. Method: immunoSEQ multiplex PCR; TCRdb's copy keeps in-frame clones and lacks some. The sample yields about 49,000 clones, around 81% seen once. The source of the sample is a study of blood T cell repertoires in COVID-19. Across the study: PBMCs, B-cell-depleted T cells, or T cells were the source of the cDNA or gDNA that made up the material.

The chain carries TRBV4-1 and TRBJ2-1; the D gene is possibly TRBD2 (6 bases). The sample consisted of peripheral blood. The source of this sequence is a woman aged 80 or older with COVID-19, enrolled during active disease. The CDR3 bases are TGCGCCAGCAGCCAGACTAGAGGGAAGCAGTTCTTC. It yields the protein CASSQTRGKQFF.